This section outlines one TCR beta chain sequence together with its context. These data are taken from a study of T-cell reconstitution after alpha-beta-depleted transplantation in children. The CDR3 loop spans 11 amino acids. CDR1 PRHDT and CDR2 FYEKMQ come from the germline V gene (reference sequence). Trimming cost V 5 bases and J 5 bases, with 4 bases left between them. This sample's TCRbeta library carried unique molecular identifier barcodes. TCRdb fed the PCR reads into MiXCR, producing one record per CDR3 protein. Here the sample spans about 500,000 distinct CDR3 sequences, 30% to 35% being singletons.

This TCR came from a human donor who donated a stem cell graft to a child with aplastic anemia. The V gene is TRBV13, the J gene TRBJ2-1; D unclear. Sample: PBMCs from the stem cell graft donor, taken from the stem cell graft. The chain's CDR3 is CASSRHNEQFF. CDR3 nucleotides: TGTGCCAGCAGCCGGCACAATGAGCAGTTCTTC.